The sequence of this T cell receptor (beta chain) was determined in a study of CD8 T cells in Susac syndrome. Study background: Patients with Susac syndrome had blood drawn and were at that point therapy-naive, on corticosteroids, or on intravenous immunoglobulin alone.

All included Susac syndrome patients satisfied recently defined diagnostic criteria for definite or probable disease. Negative magnetic isolation gave CD8+ and CD4+ cells; FACS enriched CD8+ TEMRA. cDNA came from about 0.5 to 1 ug RNA primed by random hexamers. TCRdb fed the immunoSEQ multiplex PCR reads into MiXCR, producing one record per CDR3 protein. The data contain around 170,000 distinct CDR3 sequences, approximately 95% of them singletons. This CDR3 is 16 amino acids long. V shed 0 bases and J 4 bases; nucleotides not matched to a gene: 7. The V gene's germline CDR1 is LGHNA and CDR2 YNFKEQ. The chain has TRBV4-2 and TRBJ2-5; 8 positions agree with TRBD2. The sample consisted of CD4+ T cells from PBMCs. This receptor was taken from a human donor with Susac syndrome. CDR3 amino acids: CASSQDPGGRGETQYF. The CDR3 DNA reads TGTGCCAGCAGCCAAGACCCGGGGGGGCGAGGAGAGACCCAGTACTTC.